Below are 25 T cell receptor beta chains sequenced from a single sample in a study of T cells expressing NK-cell markers. TCRdb reprocessed the 5' RACE reads; each CDR3 protein has one entry and no DNA is given. The record lists about 160,000 distinct CDR3 sequences, of which the ten most abundant hold 20% to 25%. Sequencing was done on a sample of blood T cells: a sorted CD56 or NKG2C T cell subset, CD4+ or CD8+ T cells, or bulk PBMC T cells (not recorded which). All receptors come from a man between 18 and 69 years old in good health.

CDR3 region: CASSPRAWPFGTQYF. J is TRBJ2-3 and V is TRBV6-1; TCRdb designates TRBD2, a call that cannot be tested without DNA. This CDR3 is built from 15 residues. Germline V gene lookup returns CDR1 MNHNS and CDR2 SASEGT.

The chain has TRBV6-2 or TRBV6-3 and TRBJ1-2. The CDR3 loop spans 20 amino acids. CDR1 is MNHEY, CDR2 SVGEGT, per germline. The CDR3 loop reads CASSYSMKGHPDHSNYGYTF.

This rearrangement joins TRBV7-9 to TRBJ2-4. CDR3 length: 16 amino acids. Germline lookup yields CDR1 SEHNR and CDR2 FQNEAQ (reference sequence). The CDR3 loop is CASSSPDRGLKNIQYF.

The J gene is TRBJ2-5, the V gene TRBV27; lacking DNA, the TRBD1 call made by TCRdb goes unchecked. The germline V gene encodes CDR1 MNHEY and CDR2 SMNVEV (reference sequence). This CDR3 is 14 amino acids long. The CDR3 loop is CASSRTGHQETQYF.

The rearrangement joins TRBV6-5 to TRBJ2-1; the TCRdb call, TRBD1, lacks DNA for checking. Germline V gives CDR1 MNHEY, CDR2 SVGAGI. CDR3 length equals 16 residues. The CDR3 sequence: CASSYGGSQLYNEQFF.

The chain employs TRBV3-1 and TRBJ2-3; TCRdb reports TRBD2, a call that lacks DNA to check it against. The CDR3 length is 18 residues. Per the germline V gene, CDR1 is LGHDT and CDR2 is YNNKEL (reference sequence). The CDR3: CASSQDLGTSPITDTQYF.

The V and J genes are TRBV3-1 and TRBJ1-6; TCRdb lists TRBD1, though no DNA is available to test this call. CDR1 and CDR2 (germline): LGHDT, YNNKEL (reference sequence). The CDR3 is 16 amino acids. The chain's CDR3 is CASSQVGGNYNSPLHF.

V is TRBV6-5 and J is TRBJ2-2; TCRdb names TRBD1, which stays unverified in the absence of DNA. The CDR3 is made up of 16 amino acids. Germline CDR1 is MNHEY and CDR2 is SVGAGI. The CDR3: CASSYSGQGDTGELFF.

The V call is TRBV2, the J call TRBJ1-2; TCRdb proposes TRBD1, but this gene call is untestable without DNA. The length of the CDR3 is 16 residues. Germline CDR1 and CDR2: SNHLY and FYNNEI. CDR3 residues: CASSERGRGSNYGYTF.

The V and J genes are TRBV5-1 and TRBJ1-1. This CDR3 has 15 amino acids. CDR1 SGHRS and CDR2 YFSETQ come from the germline V gene. The CDR3: CASSLEGLLNTEAFF.

V and J are TRBV29-1 and TRBJ2-1. In germline, CDR1 is SQVTM, CDR2 ANQGSEA. The CDR3 has 12 residues. CDR3 in amino acids: CSVQVKYNEQFF.

The chain carries TRBV2 and TRBJ2-5; the TCRdb call, TRBD1, lacks DNA for checking. This CDR3 spans 17 amino acids. Germline V CDR1 and CDR2: SNHLY, FYNNEI. CDR3 sequence: CASSEAWAGGLRETQYF.

The chain employs TRBV7-9 and TRBJ1-2. Germline assignment: CDR1 SEHNR and CDR2 FQNEAQ (reference sequence). The CDR3 contains 15 residues. The CDR3 sequence: CASSLAGPANYGYTF.

The rearrangement uses TRBV4-1 and TRBJ2-7. The CDR3 loop spans 18 amino acids. CDR1 is MGHRA, CDR2 YSYEKL, per germline. The CDR3 sequence is CASSQDFGTLNGNYEQYF.

This chain uses TRBV19 with TRBJ2-1; TCRdb returns TRBD2, unconfirmable since there is no DNA. The CDR3 consists of 16 residues. The germline CDR1 and CDR2 sequences are LNHDA and SQIVND (reference sequence). The chain's CDR3 is CASSYEIGQRFSEQFF. Looking up the rest from reference TRBV19 and TRBJ2-1 gives the full variable domain: DGGITQSPKYLFRKEGQNVTLSCEQNLNHDAMYWYRQDPGQGLRLIYYSQIVNDFQKGDIAEGYSVSREKKESFPLTVTSAQKNPTAFYLCASSYEIGQRFSEQFFGPGTRLTVL.

CDR3 protein: CATSVGTGDYEQYF. The J gene is TRBJ2-7, the V gene TRBV19; TCRdb proposes TRBD1, but this gene call is untestable without DNA. Germline-derived CDR1 and CDR2 are LNHDA and SQIVND (reference sequence). This CDR3 spans 14 amino acids.

The chain combines TRBV7-8 with TRBJ2-7; TCRdb calls TRBD2, which cannot be checked without DNA. Germline assignment: CDR1 SGHVS and CDR2 FQNEAQ. The CDR3 runs to 14 residues. The CDR3 spells CASSSTSMAYEQYF.

The chain couples TRBV2 to TRBJ1-1; TCRdb picks TRBD1, but there is no DNA to check that call. Germline CDR1 SNHLY, CDR2 FYNNEI. This CDR3 has 14 amino acids. CDR3: CASRVRGGNTEAFF.

V usage is TRBV28 and J usage is TRBJ2-5; checking the TCRdb D call of TRBD2 is not possible without DNA. The CDR3 consists of 12 residues. Germline loops: CDR1 MDHEN, CDR2 SYDVKM. The CDR3 loop is CASSFHRLEKYF.

The chain uses TRBV19 and TRBJ2-1; TCRdb returns TRBD1, unconfirmable since there is no DNA. The CDR3 has 15 residues. The germline V gene encodes CDR1 LNHDA and CDR2 SQIVND (reference sequence). CDR3 loop: CASSKTGYDYNEQFF. Full variable domain (rest looked up from reference TRBV19 and TRBJ2-1): DGGITQSPKYLFRKEGQNVTLSCEQNLNHDAMYWYRQDPGQGLRLIYYSQIVNDFQKGDIAEGYSVSREKKESFPLTVTSAQKNPTAFYLCASSKTGYDYNEQFFGPGTRLTVL.

The chain couples TRBV12-3 or TRBV12-4 to TRBJ1-1. This CDR3 is built from 13 residues. The CDR3 spells CASSFSANTEAFF.

The chain is built from TRBV7-9 and TRBJ2-2; lacking DNA, the TRBD2 call made by TCRdb goes unchecked. CDR1 is SEHNR and CDR2 is FQNEAQ in the germline V gene (reference sequence). The CDR3 length is 17 residues. The CDR3 spells CASSPRYSGENTGELFF.

This chain joins TRBV19 and TRBJ1-2. The CDR3 has 15 residues. The germline V gene has CDR1 LNHDA and CDR2 SQIVND (reference sequence). The CDR3 loop is CASSMPNPGVDGYTF.

The V gene is TRBV7-3, the J gene TRBJ2-3. From germline, CDR1 is SGHTA and CDR2 FQGTGA. There are 15 residues in the CDR3. This CDR3 reads CASSFDSGGTDTQYF.

The rearrangement links TRBV20-1 to TRBJ1-2. There are 11 residues in the CDR3. CDR1 DFQATT and CDR2 SNEGSKA come from the germline V gene (reference sequence). The CDR3 loop is CSARTEYGYTF.